The 12 T cell receptor beta chains listed next were all sequenced from one sample in a study of cytomegalovirus exposure and HLA in healthy donors. The table came from immunoSEQ multiplex PCR; TCRdb's copy has only in-frame clones and leaves some out. The sample gives about 280,000 clones, around nine tenths of which show up once; around 0.9% is in the top ten. Sequencing input: PBMCs. Receptors were obtained from a woman aged 18-35 years in good health and CMV-seronegative.

This chain links TRBV2 with TRBJ2-1; 11 bases map to TRBD2. After removal of 2 bases from V and 9 bases from J, the junction contained 12 bases not matched to a gene. The CDR3 runs to 17 residues. Germline V gives CDR1 SNHLY, CDR2 FYNNEI. The CDR3 loop reads CASSERGPGLAVVEQFF. The CDR3 DNA reads as TGTGCCAGCAGTGAAAGGGGGCCGGGACTAGCGGTGGTTGAGCAGTTCTTC.

V usage is TRBV25-1 and J usage is TRBJ1-4; tentatively, D is TRBD1 (5 bases). Germline V CDR1 and CDR2: MGHDK, SYGVNS. This CDR3 region has 16 residues. V was clipped by 2 bases and J by 5 bases, with 15 bases between them. The CDR3 region is CASSEGQQGRNEKLFF. For the CDR3, the DNA is TGTGCCAGCAGTGAAGGTCAGCAGGGAAGGAATGAAAAACTGTTTTTT.

The rearrangement uses TRBV4-3 and TRBJ1-2, with 9 bases matching TRBD1. There are 13 residues in the CDR3. The J segment lost 6 bases and the V segment lost 4 bases, leaving 3 bases of the junction unmatched. Germline CDR1 LGHNA, CDR2 YSLEER. The DNA of the CDR3 is TGCGCCAGCAGCCCGGGACAGGGAGATGGCTACACCTTC. Translated, it gives CASSPGQGDGYTF.

V is TRBV7-6 and J is TRBJ2-7; TRBD2 matches at 11 bases. Trimming removed 2 bases from V and 0 bases from J; junction bases left unmatched: 6. This CDR3 comprises 17 residues. The germline CDR1 and CDR2 sequences are SGHVS and FNYEAQ. Here the CDR3 reads CASSLLSTSGTSYEQYF. The CDR3 nucleotides are TGTGCCAGCAGCTTATTGTCGACTAGCGGGACCTCCTACGAGCAGTACTTC.

The chain joins TRBV15 to TRBJ2-1; D possibly corresponds to TRBD2 (6 bases). Trimming stripped 3 bases from V and 5 bases from J, with 14 bases between. The CDR3 is 15 amino acids. From germline, CDR1 is LNHNV and CDR2 YYDKDF (reference sequence). For the CDR3, the DNA is TGTGCCACCAGCAGCCGTAGACTAGTCGACAATGAGCAGTTCTTC. This translates into CATSSRRLVDNEQFF.

The chain recombines TRBV6-5 with TRBJ2-7; TRBD2 matches at 11 bases. CDR3 length: 16 amino acids. V lost 2 bases, J lost 3 bases, and 6 bases stayed unmatched. Germline assignment: CDR1 MNHEY and CDR2 SVGAGI. CDR3 region: CASSYSPLAGGYEQYF. The CDR3 DNA follows: TGTGCCAGCAGTTACAGCCCTCTAGCGGGAGGCTACGAGCAGTACTTC.

The gene calls are TRBV6-1 and TRBJ1-2; 7 nucleotides line up with TRBD1. Germline-derived CDR1 and CDR2 are MNHNS and SASEGT. The CDR3 length is 14 residues. The V gene end was trimmed by 0 bases and the J gene end by 4 bases; junction bases not matched to a gene: 2. Here the CDR3 reads CASSEADRLYGYTF. Written as DNA, the CDR3 is TGTGCCAGCAGTGAAGCGGACAGGCTCTATGGCTACACCTTC.

The chain recombines TRBV27 with TRBJ1-5; no reliable D call. Germline loops: CDR1 MNHEY, CDR2 SMNVEV (reference sequence). The CDR3 is 13 residues long. The V end was cut by 5 bases, the J end by 5 bases, with 10 bases between. The CDR3 DNA reads TGTGCCAGCAGTCAGGTCGGATATCAGCCCCAGCATTTT. Translating it yields CASSQVGYQPQHF.

This chain uses TRBV25-1 with TRBJ1-1, with a weak D call TRBD1 (6 bases). Germline-derived CDR1 and CDR2 are MGHDK and SYGVNS. There are 13 residues in the CDR3. Trimming shortened V by 4 bases and J by 11 bases, and 17 bases separated the two germline ends. CDR3 DNA: TGTGCCAGCAGTGGACCATGGGGGCTGGGTGCTTTCTTT. It encodes CASSGPWGLGAFF.

As to this clone: Other DNA sequences within the sample encode an identical CDR3. This chain uses TRBV9 with TRBJ2-2; no clear D gene. The V and J ends lost 0 bases and 2 bases respectively, with 8 bases between them. This CDR3 contains 15 residues. CDR1 SGDLS and CDR2 YYNGEE come from the germline V gene. CDR3 sequence (DNA): TGTGCCAGCAGCGTAGGTGGAGCAAACACCGGGGAGCTGTTTTTT. Translation: CASSVGGANTGELFF.

The gene calls are TRBV27 and TRBJ2-2; D could derive from TRBD1 or TRBD2 (5 bases each). V lost 4 bases to trimming and J lost 0 bases, with 18 bases between them. This CDR3 has 18 residues. CDR1 MNHEY and CDR2 SMNVEV come from the germline V gene (reference sequence). The CDR3 DNA is TGTGCCAGCAGTTCATCAGGGTTCTCGGGGTCGAACACCGGGGAGCTGTTTTTT. Its protein product is CASSSSGFSGSNTGELFF.

The V and J genes are TRBV23-1 and TRBJ2-7; 8 bases match TRBD1. TRBV23-1 is reported as an ORF; its role is uncertain. The V segment lost 4 bases and the J segment 6 bases; nucleotides outside the gene matches: 11. The CDR3 runs to 15 residues. CDR3 sequence: CASSRDIGQGGEQYF. CDR3 coding DNA: TGCGCCAGCAGTCGGGACATAGGACAGGGTGGCGAGCAGTACTTC.